Each of the 5 T cell receptor beta chains below was sequenced from the same sample in a study of identical twins. TCRdb re-derived calls from the 5' RACE reads in MiXCR, one entry per CDR3 protein. Of 510,000 or so distinct CDR3 sequences in the sample, 15% were seen once. The same data also contributed to another study, on yellow fever vaccine responses in identical twins.

Specimen: CD4+ T cells sorted from blood. These receptors all come from a woman between 18 and 29 years old in good health.

A note on this clonotype: This may come from a read error, since a much larger clone is one base off. The CDR3 region has the DNA TGTGCCGGCAGGCCCGGGACTAGCGGTTACAATGAGCAGTTCTTC. The encoded protein is CAGRPGTSGYNEQFF. The rearrangement links TRBV7-2 to TRBJ2-1, with TRBD2 matching 11 bases. CDR1 and CDR2 from the germline V gene are SGHTA and FQGNSA. The CDR3 is 15 residues long.

This chain uses TRBV10-2 with TRBJ2-1; no clear D gene. V gave up 2 bases and J gave up 4 bases, with 15 bases separating them. The CDR3 is 16 residues long. Germline CDR1 is WSHSY and CDR2 is SAAADI. The CDR3 DNA sequence: TGCGCCAGCAGTGAGAGAGCGCGGTTACCTTACAATGAGCAGTTCTTC. This encodes CASSERARLPYNEQFF.

The rearrangement joins TRBV20-1 to TRBJ2-1; 10 nucleotides agree with TRBD2. Germline lookup yields CDR1 DFQATT and CDR2 SNEGSKA (reference sequence). CDR3 length: 14 residues. Losses at the gene ends were 3 bases for V and 7 bases for J; bases not matched to a gene: 6. CDR3 bases: TGCAGTGCTAGTTTAGCGGGGGGTTTTAATGAGCAGTTCTTC. Its protein is CSASLAGGFNEQFF.

With respect to this clonotype: Compared with germline, one end of the junction differs, possibly owing to a read error. This chain uses TRBV27 with TRBJ2-3, with 11 bases fitting TRBD2. The CDR3 is 18 amino acids. Looked up from germline, CDR1 is MNHEY and CDR2 is SMNVEV (reference sequence). The CDR3 spells CASSLLSSGGQNTDTRYF. CDR3 coding DNA: TGTGCCAGCAGTTTACTGTCTAGCGGGGGGCAGAACACAGATACGCGGTATTTT.

This clonotype was counted only a few times. This sequence joins TRBV12-3 or TRBV12-4 and TRBJ1-5; 7 nucleotides align to TRBD1. Germline trimming cut 10 bases from V and 4 bases from J; bases unmatched to any gene: 7. The CDR3 is 13 amino acids. The CDR3: CAITTGNNQPQHF. CDR3 sequence (DNA): TGTGCCATCACGACAGGGAATAATCAGCCCCAGCATTTT.